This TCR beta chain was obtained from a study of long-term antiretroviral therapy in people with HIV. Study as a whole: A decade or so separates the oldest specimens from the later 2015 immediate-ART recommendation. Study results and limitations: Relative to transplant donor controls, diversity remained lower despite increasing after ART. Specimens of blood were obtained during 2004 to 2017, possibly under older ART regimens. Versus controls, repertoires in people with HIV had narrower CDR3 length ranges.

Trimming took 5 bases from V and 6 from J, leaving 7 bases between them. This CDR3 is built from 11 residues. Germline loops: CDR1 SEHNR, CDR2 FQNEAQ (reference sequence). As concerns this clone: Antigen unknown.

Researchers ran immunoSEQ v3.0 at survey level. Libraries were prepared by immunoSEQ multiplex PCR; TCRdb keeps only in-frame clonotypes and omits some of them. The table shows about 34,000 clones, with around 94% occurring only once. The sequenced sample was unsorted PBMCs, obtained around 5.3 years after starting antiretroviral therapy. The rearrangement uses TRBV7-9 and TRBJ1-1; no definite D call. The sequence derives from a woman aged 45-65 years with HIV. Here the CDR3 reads CASSPRAEAFF. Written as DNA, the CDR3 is TGTGCCAGCAGCCCGCGCGCTGAAGCTTTCTTT. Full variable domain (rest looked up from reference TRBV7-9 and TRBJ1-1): DTGVSQNPRHKITKRGQNVTFRCDPISEHNRLYWYRQTLGQGPEFLTYFQNEAQLEKSRLLSDRFSAERPKGSFSTLEIQRTEQGDSAMYLCASSPRAEAFFGQGTRLTVV.